The 5 T cell receptor beta chains below were found in one sample sequenced in a study of metastatic and nonmetastatic thyroid tumors (dated by TCRdb to the early 2020s). Before undergoing thyroid surgery, none of the patients had been given any kind of treatment. Receptor amplification or capture employed PCR. Instrument used: Illumina HiSeq 4000. TCRdb took the public reads, trimmed them with fastp at Q25, ran MiXCR for clone calling and kept in-frame beta chains. Counted in this sample were around 13,000 clones; around 35% of them appeared once. The top ten clonotypes cover over 9.5% of the sample. Specimen: tumor tissue. These receptors were obtained from a male donor with papillary thyroid cancer or a benign thyroid nodule (not recorded which). Some clones in this sample may be carry-over from other donors' samples.

The chain couples TRBV11-2 to TRBJ2-3; 8 positions match TRBD2. CDR1 SGHAT and CDR2 FQNNGV come from the germline V gene. This CDR3 comprises 15 residues. After removal of 5 bases from V and 2 bases from J, the junction contained 6 bases not matched to a gene. The CDR3 here is CASSQTSVITDTQYF. CDR3 in DNA: TGTGCCAGCAGCCAGACTAGCGTGATCACAGATACGCAGTATTTT.

For this clone: The germline gene is not matched at one end of the junction; a read error may be the cause. This chain links TRBV19 with TRBJ2-7; 12 bases are a match to TRBD2. Germline V lookup: CDR1 LNHDA, CDR2 SQIVND (reference sequence). This CDR3 has 16 residues. In DNA form, the CDR3 reads TGTGCCAGTAGTATGGCTAGCGGGAGGGCCTCCAACGAGCAGTACTTC. Translation: CASSMASGRASNEQYF. The whole variable domain, remainder taken from reference TRBV19 and TRBJ2-7, is DGGITQSPKYLFRKEGQNVTLSCEQNLNHDAMYWYRQDPGQGLRLIYYSQIVNDFQKGDIAEGYSVSREKKESFPLTVTSAQKNPTAFYLCASSMASGRASNEQYFGPGTRLTVT.

This chain joins TRBV11-2 and TRBJ2-5; 14 bases map to TRBD2. After removal of 5 bases from V and 2 bases from J, the junction contained 16 bases not matched to a gene. Germline CDR1 SGHAT, CDR2 FQNNGV. The CDR3 loop spans 20 amino acids. CDR3 residues: CASSIAGTSGSVWGQETQYF. CDR3 coding DNA: TGTGCCAGCAGCATCGCCGGGACTAGCGGGAGTGTTTGGGGACAAGAGACCCAGTACTTC.

V is TRBV11-1 and J is TRBJ2-7; TRBD2 aligns across 15 bases. CDR3 length equals 18 residues. The germline CDR1 and CDR2 sequences are SGHAT and FQDESV (reference sequence). The V and J ends lost 0 bases and 1 base, in that order; junction bases with no gene match: 4. DNA for the CDR3: TGTGCCAGCAGCTTAGCGTGGACTAGCGGGGGGGAGTCCTACGAGCAGTACTTC. Its translation is CASSLAWTSGGESYEQYF.

This chain uses TRBV5-1 with TRBJ2-3, with D uncertain. V was cut by 4 bases and J by 0 bases, with 6 bases left in between. The CDR3 has 13 amino acids. The germline V gene has CDR1 SGHRS and CDR2 YFSETQ. Written as DNA, the CDR3 is TGCGCCAGCAGCGAGGATAGCACAGATACGCAGTATTTT. Encoded protein: CASSEDSTDTQYF.